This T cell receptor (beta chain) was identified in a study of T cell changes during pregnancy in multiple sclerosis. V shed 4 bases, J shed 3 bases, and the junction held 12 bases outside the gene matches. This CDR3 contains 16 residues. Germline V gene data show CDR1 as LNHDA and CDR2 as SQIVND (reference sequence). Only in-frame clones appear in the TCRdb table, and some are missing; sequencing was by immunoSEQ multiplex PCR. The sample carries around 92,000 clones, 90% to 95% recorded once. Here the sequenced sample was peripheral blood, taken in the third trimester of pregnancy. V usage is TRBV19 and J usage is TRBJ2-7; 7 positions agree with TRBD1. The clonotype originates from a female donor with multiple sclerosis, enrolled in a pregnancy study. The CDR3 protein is CASSRTGVGVNYEQYF. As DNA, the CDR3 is TGTGCCAGTAGTAGAACAGGGGTAGGAGTGAACTACGAGCAGTACTTC.